One sample yielded the 32 T cell receptor beta chains listed below, sequenced in a study of OX40 agonist ivuxolimab in advanced cancers. TCRdb's copy holds only in-frame clones and misses some; the assay was immunoSEQ multiplex PCR. Of 55,000 to 75,000 clones in the sample, around 81% were seen once. This specimen was CD4+ or CD8+ T cells sorted from blood, taken in a trial of the OX40 agonist ivuxolimab. The receptors derive from an adult with an advanced solid tumor such as melanoma, head and neck, liver or kidney cancer.

J is TRBJ2-1 and V is TRBV18; 8 bases map to TRBD1. Germline V gene sequence: CDR1 KGHSH, CDR2 LQKENI. V was clipped by 0 bases and J by 4 bases; unmatched bases: 5. This CDR3 has 16 amino acids. The CDR3 coding sequence is TGTGCCAGCTCACCACCTAGGACAGGGAGGTACAATGAGCAGTTCTTC. Translated, it gives CASSPPRTGRYNEQFF.

The chain employs TRBV10-3 and TRBJ1-6; D may be TRBD1 (5 bases). V dropped 10 bases and J dropped 5 bases, with 18 bases sitting between them. The CDR3 has 15 amino acids. Germline lookup yields CDR1 ENHRY and CDR2 SYGVKD. This chain's CDR3 is CASSAPGSDNSPLHF. In nucleotides, the CDR3 is TGTGCCAGCTCCGCCCCAGGGTCGGATAATTCACCCCTCCACTTT.

The chain links TRBV7-8 to TRBJ2-2, with 8 positions matching TRBD2. The CDR3 covers 17 residues. V shed 8 bases, J shed 4 bases, and the junction held 15 bases outside the gene matches. Germline V lookup: CDR1 SGHVS, CDR2 FQNEAQ. The CDR3: CASRPNSLAGSTGELFF. The CDR3 DNA sequence: TGTGCCAGCCGTCCAAATTCTTTAGCGGGGAGCACCGGGGAGCTGTTTTTT.

This clone was detected only once. The genes are TRBV19 and TRBJ1-6, with D maybe TRBD1 (5 bases). Trimming removed 2 bases at V and 6 bases at J, with 11 bases between. This CDR3 is 15 amino acids long. Germline loops: CDR1 LNHDA, CDR2 SQIVND (reference sequence). The CDR3 is CASSIMAGSNSPLHF. In nucleotides, the CDR3 is TGTGCCAGTAGTATAATGGCAGGGTCTAATTCACCCCTCCACTTT.

The chain uses TRBV5-1 and TRBJ2-7; D not resolved. The CDR3 spans 16 residues. Looked up from germline, CDR1 is SGHRS and CDR2 is YFSETQ. Trimming removed 5 bases at V and 1 base at J, with 19 bases between. CDR3 amino acids: CASRLSPGLMSYEQYF. CDR3 DNA sequence: TGCGCCAGCAGATTGAGCCCGGGTCTTATGTCCTACGAGCAGTACTTC.

CDR3 sequence reads: CASSSYQGANPYEQYF. In DNA form, the CDR3 reads TGTGCCAGCAGCTCATATCAGGGGGCGAATCCCTACGAGCAGTACTTC. The chain carries TRBV5-5 and TRBJ2-7; 8 bases are shared with TRBD1. Germline CDR1 reads SGHKS; CDR2 reads YYEKEE (reference sequence). J was trimmed by 2 bases and V by 3 bases; bases with no gene match: 10. The CDR3 loop spans 16 amino acids.

This clone was seen once. The V call is TRBV5-1, the J call TRBJ2-6; D is perhaps TRBD1 (6 bases). This CDR3 has 16 amino acids. The germline V and J ends were trimmed by 5 bases and 0 bases, with 12 bases remaining between them. The germline CDR1 and CDR2 sequences are SGHRS and YFSETQ. This CDR3 reads CASSGGQLSGANVLTF. DNA of the CDR3: TGCGCCAGCAGTGGAGGACAGCTCTCTGGGGCCAACGTCCTGACTTTC.

V and J are TRBV14 and TRBJ1-1; a possible D gene is TRBD1 (5 bases). Trimming left V 4 bases short and J 1 base short, with 10 bases between. The CDR3 has 14 amino acids. The germline V gene encodes CDR1 SGHDN and CDR2 FVKESK. CDR3 nucleotide sequence: TGTGCCAGCAGCCTTGAAACAGGGAACACTGAAGCTTTCTTT. Translation gives CASSLETGNTEAFF.

This clone was observed once. The CDR3 nucleotides read TGTGCCAACCTGGGGGGCTGGGAGTTTAGCACAGATACGCAGTATTTT. Translating it yields CANLGGWEFSTDTQYF. V and J are TRBV7-6 and TRBJ2-3, with D possibly being TRBD1 or TRBD2 (6 bases each). Trimming left V 10 bases short and J 0 bases short, with 20 bases between. CDR1 and CDR2 from the germline V gene are SGHVS and FNYEAQ. This CDR3 spans 16 amino acids.

The chain uses TRBV2 and TRBJ2-5; 9 bases agree with TRBD1. Germline CDR1 is SNHLY and CDR2 is FYNNEI. This CDR3 spans 18 amino acids. The trim removed 6 bases at V and 2 bases at J, leaving 16 bases unmatched. The CDR3 DNA is TGTGCCAGCAGCCCGCCACCATGGGGACAGGGATGGCAAGAGACCCAGTACTTC. It translates to CASSPPPWGQGWQETQYF.

The chain recombines TRBV6-5 with TRBJ1-3; D not certain. Trimming took off 4 bases at V and 4 bases at J, with 8 bases between the two ends. The CDR3 contains 13 residues. Germline values: CDR1 MNHEY, CDR2 SVGAGI. CDR3 sequence: CASSSPKGNTIYF. The DNA of the CDR3 is TGTGCCAGCAGTTCCCCGAAAGGAAACACCATATATTTT.

V and J are TRBV30 and TRBJ1-2; D is ambiguous. Germline loops: CDR1 GTSNPN, CDR2 SVGIG (reference sequence). Trimming stripped 0 bases from V and 6 bases from J, with 17 bases between. The CDR3 length is 15 residues. The CDR3 protein is CAWSVSFGGSDGYTF. The CDR3, as DNA: TGTGCCTGGAGTGTAAGTTTTGGAGGGTCTGATGGCTACACCTTC.

This clone was seen a few times. This chain links TRBV14 with TRBJ1-6, with 11 positions matching TRBD1. The V and J ends lost 2 bases and 8 bases, in that order; junction bases with no gene match: 8. CDR1 and CDR2 from the germline V gene are SGHDN and FVKESK. The CDR3 sequence is 17 residues long. The CDR3 is CASSQPGTGGLYSPLHF. Written as DNA, the CDR3 is TGTGCCAGCAGCCAACCCGGGACAGGGGGACTTTATTCACCCCTCCACTTT.

The V and J genes are TRBV7-2 and TRBJ1-4; no clear D gene. Trimming removed 2 bases at V and 8 bases at J, with 9 bases between. The CDR3 extends over 13 amino acids. The germline gives CDR1 SGHTA, CDR2 FQGNSA. DNA of the CDR3: TGTGCCAGCAGCTTAAATATAGGGGAAAAACTGTTTTTT. As protein: CASSLNIGEKLFF.

This chain uses TRBV9 with TRBJ2-2; no clear D gene. Per the germline V gene, CDR1 is SGDLS and CDR2 is YYNGEE. The CDR3 has 14 amino acids. The V gene lost 8 bases and the J gene lost 1 base, with 12 bases spanning the gap. Written as DNA, the CDR3 is TGTGCCAGTGGGATTTCGCAGAACACCGGGGAGCTGTTTTTT. Its translation: CASGISQNTGELFF.

CDR3 protein: CASSVGTVQETQYF. The CDR3 nucleotides are TGTGCCAGCAGCGTAGGGACAGTTCAAGAGACCCAGTACTTC. The genes are TRBV6-5 and TRBJ2-5; 7 nucleotides line up with TRBD1. The CDR3 sequence is 14 residues long. V was clipped by 6 bases and J by 2 bases; unmatched bases: 6. Germline V gives CDR1 MNHEY, CDR2 SVGAGI.

This clone was picked up a small number of times. The CDR3 DNA reads as TGTGCCAGCAGCGTACGGGGACAGGGGGCAACCGGGGAGCTGTTTTTT. The encoded protein is CASSVRGQGATGELFF. The J gene is TRBJ2-2, the V gene TRBV9; 12 bases fit TRBD1. V was pared by 1 base and J by 5 bases, with 3 bases of the junction left unmatched. Germline CDR1 reads SGDLS; CDR2 reads YYNGEE. CDR3 length: 16 residues. The whole variable domain, remainder taken from reference TRBV9 and TRBJ2-2, is DSGVTQTPKHLITATGQRVTLRCSPRSGDLSVYWYQQSLDQGLQFLIQYYNGEERAKGNILERFSAQQFPDLHSELNLSSLELGDSALYFCASSVRGQGATGELFFGEGSRLTVL.

The chain combines TRBV5-4 with TRBJ2-5, with D perhaps being TRBD1 or TRBD2 (6 bases each). This CDR3 is built from 13 residues. V shed 4 bases and J shed 4 bases, with 11 bases lying between them. The V gene's germline CDR1 is SGHNT and CDR2 YYREEE (reference sequence). CDR3 sequence reads: CASSPGAGETQYF. The CDR3 bases are TGTGCCAGCAGCCCGGGGGCGGGAGAGACCCAGTACTTC.

The table lists this clone with a count of one. This chain connects TRBV2 to TRBJ2-3, with TRBD2 as a possible D gene (5 bases). Trimming left V 6 bases short and J 0 bases short, with 13 bases between. This CDR3 comprises 15 residues. Germline V gene lookup returns CDR1 SNHLY and CDR2 FYNNEI. The DNA of the CDR3 is TGTGCCAGCAGCCGCGGGCGGGTTAGCACAGATACGCAGTATTTT. It is translated as CASSRGRVSTDTQYF.

This clone appeared a few times. The chain uses TRBV10-3 and TRBJ1-1, with D possibly TRBD1 on 5 matching bases. The CDR3 covers 13 residues. Germline CDR1 ENHRY, CDR2 SYGVKD. The V end was cut by 2 bases, the J end by 11 bases, with 15 bases between. DNA for the CDR3: TGTGCCATCAGTGAGGCAGGGCCTGAAGGGGCTTTCTTT. Protein sequence: CAISEAGPEGAFF.

The J gene is TRBJ2-4, the V gene TRBV7-2; possibly TRBD1 for D (6 bases). CDR3 length: 15 amino acids. Trimming pared 5 bases from V and 9 bases from J, leaving 20 bases between. Germline V gene sequence: CDR1 SGHTA, CDR2 FQGNSA. The CDR3 DNA is TGTGCCAGCAGCCCGAGTCGGGCAGGGGTACCCATTCAGTACTTC. Translation: CASSPSRAGVPIQYF.

The chain combines TRBV19 with TRBJ2-7, with 10 bases aligning to TRBD2. CDR1 LNHDA and CDR2 SQIVND come from the germline V gene (reference sequence). V was clipped by 3 bases and J by 1 base; unmatched bases: 3. The CDR3 runs 15 residues. The CDR3 DNA reads TGTGCCAGTAGTATCCCTAGCGGGAGTTCCTACGAGCAGTACTTC. It yields the protein CASSIPSGSSYEQYF.

V usage is TRBV7-8 and J usage is TRBJ2-1, with 11 bases that match TRBD2. Trimming took 0 bases from V and 0 from J; bases not matched to a gene: 7. The V gene's germline CDR1 is SGHVS and CDR2 FQNEAQ. This CDR3 region has 19 residues. CDR3 sequence (DNA): TGTGCCAGCAGCTTAGCGCTAAGACTAGCGGGGAGCTCCTACAATGAGCAGTTCTTC. It yields the protein CASSLALRLAGSSYNEQFF. Combining the CDR3 with reference TRBV7-8 and TRBJ2-1 gives the whole variable domain GAGVSQSPRYKVAKRGQDVALRCDPISGHVSLFWYQQALGQGPEFLTYFQNEAQLDKSGLPSDRFFAERPEGSVSTLKIQRTQQEDSAVYLCASSLALRLAGSSYNEQFFGPGTRLTVL.

DNA of the CDR3: TGTGCCAGCAGCATGTATGACTATGGCTACACCTTC. Residues: CASSMYDYGYTF. The V and J genes are TRBV5-6 and TRBJ1-2; D not resolved. Germline V gene data show CDR1 as SGHDT and CDR2 as YYEEEE. Trimming took 4 bases from V and 3 from J, leaving 7 bases between them. The CDR3 spans 12 residues.

This clone showed up just once. The chain couples TRBV7-2 to TRBJ2-5; D ambiguous. Germline V gene lookup returns CDR1 SGHTA and CDR2 FQGNSA. The CDR3 is 14 amino acids. V gave up 3 bases and J gave up 5 bases, with 13 bases separating them. CDR3 sequence: CASSFVWGPETQYF. The CDR3 nucleotides read TGTGCCAGCAGCTTCGTCTGGGGTCCGGAGACCCAGTACTTC.

V usage is TRBV7-9 and J usage is TRBJ1-4; tentative D call: TRBD1 (5 bases). Trimming pared 0 bases from V and 7 bases from J, leaving 9 bases between. Germline loops: CDR1 SEHNR, CDR2 FQNEAQ (reference sequence). This CDR3 has 14 amino acids. In nucleotides, the CDR3 is TGTGCCAGCAGCTTAGCCGGGAGGGGTGAAAAACTGTTTTTT. It is translated as CASSLAGRGEKLFF.

The chain employs TRBV7-6 and TRBJ2-7, with D maybe TRBD2 (7 bases). The length of the CDR3 is 15 residues. Trimming took off 1 base at V and 4 bases at J, with 14 bases between the two ends. The germline V gene has CDR1 SGHVS and CDR2 FNYEAQ. The CDR3 loop reads CASSLEGGQRYEQYF. CDR3 nucleotides: TGTGCCAGCAGCTTAGAGGGGGGGCAGCGTTACGAGCAGTACTTC.

The table lists this clone with a few counts. V and J are TRBV28 and TRBJ1-3; D uncertain. This CDR3 comprises 11 residues. Trimming cost V 8 bases and J 3 bases, with 5 bases left between them. The V gene's germline CDR1 is MDHEN and CDR2 SYDVKM. The CDR3 coding sequence is TGTGCCAGCCGGGATGGAAACACCATATATTTT. This codes for CASRDGNTIYF.

V is TRBV30 and J is TRBJ2-2; D gene ambiguous. Deletions cut 3 bases from V and 10 bases from J, with 9 bases between. Germline values: CDR1 GTSNPN, CDR2 SVGIG (reference sequence). The CDR3 length is 11 residues. CDR3 sequence (DNA): TGTGCCTGGAGCCATCAGTCGGAGCTGTTTTTT. This codes for CAWSHQSELFF.

The rearrangement joins TRBV5-4 to TRBJ1-3; possible D gene TRBD1, 5 bases. Looked up from germline, CDR1 is SGHNT and CDR2 is YYREEE (reference sequence). The CDR3 has 16 amino acids. Deletions cut 3 bases from V and 3 bases from J, with 16 bases between. The CDR3: CASSSYSRGNGNTIYF. In DNA, the CDR3 is TGTGCCAGCAGCTCTTACTCTCGGGGGAATGGAAACACCATATATTTT.

The J gene is TRBJ2-7, the V gene TRBV4-3; D is unclear. With 0 bases removed from V and 0 bases from J, the gap between germline ends came to 12 bases. Germline CDR1 is LGHNA and CDR2 is YSLEER. The CDR3 has 16 residues. This chain's CDR3 is CASSQEIGANSYEQYF. The CDR3 DNA sequence: TGCGCCAGCAGCCAAGAGATCGGCGCAAACTCCTACGAGCAGTACTTC.

This clone was counted once. The V gene is TRBV12-5, the J gene TRBJ2-5, with D unresolved. This CDR3 spans 13 amino acids. The V gene's germline CDR1 is LGHNT and CDR2 FRNRAP. Trimming left V 2 bases short and J 5 bases short, with 9 bases between. The CDR3 reads CASGLIGGETQYF. The CDR3 DNA reads TGTGCTAGTGGTTTGATAGGTGGCGAGACCCAGTACTTC. Supplemented by reference TRBV12-5 and TRBJ2-5, the full variable domain reads DARVTQTPRHKVTEMGQEVTMRCQPILGHNTVFWYRQTMMQGLELLAYFRNRAPLDDSGMPKDRFSAEMPDATLATLKIQPSEPRDSAVYFCASGLIGGETQYFGPGTRLLVL.